The rows below give T cell receptor beta chains drawn from one sample of a study of blood T cell repertoires in COVID-19. Generated by immunoSEQ multiplex PCR, the TCRdb table keeps only in-frame clones and is missing some. The data hold about 180,000 clones, with approximately 88% observed a single time. The sequenced material came from peripheral blood. The source of these receptors is a woman under 40 with acute or convalescent COVID-19. Each CDR3 is given with its conserved first and last residue. The order of the fields is J gene, V gene, D gene, clone size, CDR3 length, CDR3 protein, CDR3 DNA. A D gene is named only where the DNA matches it firmly. Size is omitted from some rows. Given values are once, few, many or a class for expanded clones.

>TRBJ2-2|TRBV18|TRBD1|NA|15
CASSPGQVDTGELFF
TGTGCCAGCTCACCGGGACAGGTGGACACCGGGGAGCTGTTTTTT
>TRBJ1-3|TRBV7-9|NA|NA|11
CASLAGGLIYF
TGTGCCAGCCTCGCCGGGGGACTCATATATTTT
>TRBJ2-1|TRBV4-1|NA|NA|15
CASSLSGTGLNEQFF
TGCGCCAGCAGCCTTTCGGGTACAGGGTTAAATGAGCAGTTCTTC
>TRBJ1-1|TRBV24-1|TRBD1|NA|12
CATSDGTAEAFF
TGTGCCACCAGTGATGGGACAGCTGAAGCTTTCTTT
>TRBJ1-1|TRBV19|NA|NA|15
CASSTPLGGYTEAFF
TGTGCCAGTAGTACCCCCCTCGGAGGGTACACTGAAGCTTTCTTT
>TRBJ1-6|TRBV2|TRBD1|once|13
CASLTGGTAPLHF
TGTGCCAGCCTGACAGGGGGCACGGCACCCCTCCACTTT
>TRBJ2-3|TRBV6-5|TRBD2|once|16
CASSSLAGGGGTTQYF
TGTGCCAGCAGTTCTCTAGCGGGGGGAGGGGGCACTACGCAGTATTTT
>TRBJ2-5|TRBV2|NA|NA|12
CASGSSQETQYF
TGTGCCAGCGGCTCGTCCCAAGAGACCCAGTACTTC
>TRBJ1-3|TRBV12-3/TRBV12-4|NA|NA|13
CASSPQLGGTIYF
TGTGCCAGCAGTCCCCAGCTGGGAGGCACCATATATTTT
>TRBJ1-1|TRBV9|NA|NA|13
CASSVALGTEAFF
TGTGCCAGCAGCGTAGCCCTCGGCACTGAAGCTTTCTTT
>TRBJ2-6|TRBV12-3/TRBV12-4|NA|NA|13
CASEFNGANVLTF
TGTGCCAGCGAGTTCAATGGGGCCAACGTCCTGACTTTC
>TRBJ2-3|TRBV4-2|NA|NA|12
CASSQDSVLYYF
TGTGCCAGCAGCCAAGATTCGGTACTCTACTATTTT
>TRBJ1-2|TRBV5-4|NA|NA|14
CASYPPGIRDGYTF
TGTGCCAGTTATCCTCCGGGGATTCGGGATGGCTACACCTTC
>TRBJ2-3|TRBV27|NA|NA|17
CASSFRGRALYTDTQYF
TGTGCCAGCAGTTTCAGAGGGAGAGCCCTTTACACAGATACGCAGTATTTT
>TRBJ2-2|TRBV10-3|NA|NA|14
CASRPGEISGELFF
TGTGCCAGTCGTCCGGGAGAAATTTCCGGGGAGCTGTTTTTT
>TRBJ1-5|TRBV11-2|TRBD1|NA|15
CASSPGGTGLQPQHF
TGTGCCAGCAGCCCAGGGGGGACAGGGTTACAGCCCCAGCATTTT
>TRBJ2-7|TRBV18|NA|once|14
CASSTGQTFYEQYF
TGTGCCAGCTCAACTGGACAGACCTTCTACGAGCAGTACTTC
>TRBJ2-3|TRBV5-6|TRBD2|NA|17
CASSETSGSVRTDTQYF
TGTGCCAGCAGCGAGACTAGCGGGAGTGTCAGGACAGATACGCAGTATTTT
>TRBJ2-7|TRBV6-5|NA|NA|11
CASSGDYEQYF
TGTGCCAGCAGCGGGGATTACGAGCAGTACTTC
>TRBJ2-1|TRBV12-3/TRBV12-4|NA|NA|12
CASSFSLVGQFF
TGTGCCAGCAGTTTCTCACTGGTTGGGCAGTTCTTC
>TRBJ2-1|TRBV7-9|NA|NA|14
CASSLQGGADEQFF
TGTGCCAGCAGCTTACAGGGAGGTGCGGATGAGCAGTTCTTC
>TRBJ2-2|TRBV5-1|NA|NA|13
CASSTTGSGELFF
TGCGCCAGCAGCACTACAGGGTCGGGGGAGCTGTTTTTT